This T cell receptor beta chain was sequenced in a study of blood T cell repertoires in COVID-19. Profiling relied on immunoSEQ multiplex PCR, and the TCRdb table lists in-frame clones only, not all of them. The sample holds 52,000 or so clones, 90% seen once. CDR3 length: 16 amino acids. V was pared by 4 bases and J by 4 bases, with 16 bases between. The germline gives CDR1 LGHDT, CDR2 YNNKEL (reference sequence). J is TRBJ2-2 and V is TRBV3-1 (or the pseudogene TRBV3-2); D unresolved. This receptor was identified in a woman older than 75 with acute or convalescent COVID-19. The material sequenced was peripheral blood. CDR3 amino acids: CASSPTSGVGTGELFF. The DNA of the CDR3 is TGTGCCAGCAGCCCTACCTCAGGCGTCGGCACCGGGGAGCTGTTTTTT.